This record covers a single T cell receptor (beta chain). Using immunoSEQ multiplex PCR, the repertoire was profiled, and TCRdb retains in-frame clones only, with some absent. The table records some 2.3 million clones, about 92% of them present only once. This sample is part of a study of shared clonotypes between healthy human individuals. V lost 5 bases to trimming and J lost 4 bases, with 11 bases between them. The CDR3 is 13 residues long. CDR1 and CDR2 from the germline V gene are SGHTA and FQGTGA. The material sequenced was naive CD4+ T cells from PBMCs. Stated subset: CD45RA+ positively selected. This chain links TRBV7-3 with TRBJ1-2; TRBD1 might be the D (6 bases). The clonotype originates from a man aged 18 to 30 in good health. Some clones in this sample may be carry-over from other donors' samples. CDR3: CASSPRGAYGYTF. The DNA of the CDR3 is TGTGCCAGCAGCCCCCGGGGGGCCTATGGCTACACCTTC.